This paragraph covers one TCR beta chain sequence. This same CDR3 is encoded by further DNA sequences in the sample. This sample was included in a study of blood T cell repertoires in COVID-19. The data were produced by immunoSEQ multiplex PCR, yet TCRdb's version contains in-frame clones alone and is incomplete. The sample contains about 200,000 clones, approximately 87% of which appear only once. CDR3 size: 14 residues. The germline V gene has CDR1 MNHEY and CDR2 SMNVEV (reference sequence). J lost 3 bases, V lost 2 bases, and 3 bases had no gene match. The sequencing sample was made of peripheral blood. This chain joins TRBV27 and TRBJ2-7; 8 nucleotides line up with TRBD1. The receptor comes from a woman between 50 and 59 years old with acute or convalescent COVID-19. CDR3 loop: CASSLTGGIYEQYF. CDR3 nucleotides: TGTGCCAGCAGTTTAACAGGGGGGATCTACGAGCAGTACTTC.